The subject of this entry is one TCR beta chain. Antigen: not known. There were no recent acute infections or vaccinations among the donors, who were healthy HIV-negative adults. In the original processing: For the immunoSEQ data, sequences were junction-only without quality scores, so filtering differed. The repertoire was sequenced with immunoSEQ multiplex PCR; TCRdb's copy has only in-frame clones and lacks some. That table furnishes V, J and clone size, whereas the DNA furnished D and trimming. The sample lists about 100,000 clones; roughly 70% were seen once. The entry originates in a study of shared clonotypes between healthy human individuals. Whole-study findings and limits: Genetic and exposure-history diversity was limited by the few donors.

V shed 2 bases and J shed 5 bases, with 11 bases lying between them. The CDR3 has 13 amino acids. CDR1 is SGHRS, CDR2 YFSETQ, per germline. The specimen sequenced was memory CD8+ T cells sorted from blood. Subset described: CD45RO+ cells pooled with CCR7-negative TemRA cells. V usage is TRBV5-1 and J usage is TRBJ2-7; D remains unclear. This TCR was recovered from a woman aged 25 to 39 in good health. In nucleotides, the CDR3 is TGCGCCAGCAGCTTTTCCAGGATCCACGAGCAGTACTTC. Amino acids: CASSFSRIHEQYF.